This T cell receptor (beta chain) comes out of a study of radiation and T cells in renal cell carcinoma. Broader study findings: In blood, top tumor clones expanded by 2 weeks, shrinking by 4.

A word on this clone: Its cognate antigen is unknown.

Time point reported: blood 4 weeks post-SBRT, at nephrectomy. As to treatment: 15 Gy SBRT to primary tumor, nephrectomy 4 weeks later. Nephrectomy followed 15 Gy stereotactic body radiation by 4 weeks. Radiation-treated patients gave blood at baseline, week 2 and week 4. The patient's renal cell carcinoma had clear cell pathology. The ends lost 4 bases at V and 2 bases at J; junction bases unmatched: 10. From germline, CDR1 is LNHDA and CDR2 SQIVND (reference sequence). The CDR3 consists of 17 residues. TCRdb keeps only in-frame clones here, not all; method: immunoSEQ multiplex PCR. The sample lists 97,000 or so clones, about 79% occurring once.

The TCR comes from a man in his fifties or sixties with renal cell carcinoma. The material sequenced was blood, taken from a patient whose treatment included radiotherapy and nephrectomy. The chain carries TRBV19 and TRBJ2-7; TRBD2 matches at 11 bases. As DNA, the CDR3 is TGTGCCAGTAGTAAGGTAGCGGGAGGGCCCACCACCTACGAGCAGTACTTC. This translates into CASSKVAGGPTTYEQYF.